These 5 T cell receptor beta chains were sequenced from one sample in a study of CD8+CD57+ T cells in acquired aplastic anemia. Genomic DNA served as template for TCR beta VDJ and CDR3 profiling. TCRdb re-analysed the reads in MiXCR, keeping a single row per CDR3 protein. The sample lists hundreds of thousands of distinct CDR3 sequences, 65% to 80% occurring once. The specimen sequenced was sorted CD4+, CD8+, or CD8+CD57+ T cells (not recorded which) from PBMCs. These receptors were taken from a human donor in good health, serving as a control.

The chain is built from TRBV25-1 and TRBJ2-7; D unclear. V lost 2 bases and J 3 bases, leaving 2 bases between the germline ends. CDR3 length: 11 amino acids. The germline gives CDR1 MGHDK, CDR2 SYGVNS. The CDR3 reads CASSEVYEQYF. The CDR3 DNA reads TGTGCCAGCAGTGAAGTCTACGAGCAGTACTTC.

The CDR3: CASSRAGGCRTGELFF. The CDR3 DNA reads as TGTGCCAGCAGCCGAGCGGGAGGCTGCCGTACCGGGGAGCTGTTTTTT. This chain joins TRBV11-3 and TRBJ2-2; TRBD2 matches 9 bases. V dropped 5 bases and J dropped 5; count of bases not matched to a gene: 9. CDR1 is SGHNT and CDR2 is YENEEA in the germline V gene. This CDR3 has 16 residues.

The V gene is TRBV10-1, the J gene TRBJ2-7; D not resolved. Germline values: CDR1 WNHNN, CDR2 SYGVQD (reference sequence). This CDR3 comprises 12 residues. V gave up 3 bases and J gave up 13 bases, with 16 bases separating them. The CDR3 is CASSEGGYGQYF. The DNA of the CDR3 is TGCGCCAGCAGTGAAGGCGGCTACGGGCAATACTTC.

The count of this clonotype is one. The chain links TRBV7-2 to TRBJ1-3; 9 nucleotides match TRBD2. TRBJ2-3 explains the end of the DNA better; the J call may be wrong. The CDR3 sequence is 15 residues long. Germline-derived CDR1 and CDR2 are SGHTA and FQGNSA. CDR3 protein: CASSLNRRGGNEQYF. In nucleotides, the CDR3 is TGTGCCAGCAGCTTAAACCGGCGGGGGGGCAACGAGCAGTATTTT.

This clonotype has a count of ten or more. The gene calls are TRBV9 and TRBJ1-5, with 11 bases aligning to TRBD1. Looked up from germline, CDR1 is SGDLS and CDR2 is YYNGEE. The CDR3 has 17 residues. Trimming cost V 4 bases and J 4 bases; bases outside gene matches: 10. This CDR3 is CASSPDPDRGLNQPQHF. The CDR3 bases are TGTGCCAGCAGCCCCGATCCGGACAGGGGGCTAAATCAGCCCCAGCATTTT.